One TCR beta chain is described in this entry. Trimming removed 5 bases from V and 2 bases from J; junction bases left unmatched: 4. The germline V gene encodes CDR1 MNHEY and CDR2 SMNVEV (reference sequence). This CDR3 comprises 14 residues. These data belong to a study of blood T cell repertoires in COVID-19. Whole-study context: Material from acute and convalescent COVID-19 was sourced from the United States, Italy and Spain.

Participants' own reports of clinical history determined their cohort assignment. Measured with immunoSEQ multiplex PCR; TCRdb has only the in-frame clones, and not every one. Seen here are fewer than 500,000 clones, roughly 90% observed once, and the top ten hold around 0.91%. This chain connects TRBV27 to TRBJ1-2, with 8 positions matching TRBD1. The sequencing input was PBMCs or T cells enriched from blood (not recorded which). This sequence was found in a woman aged 30 to 39 with acute COVID-19. CDR3 loop: CASSNYRGNYGYTF. DNA for the CDR3: TGTGCCAGCAGTAACTACAGGGGGAACTATGGCTACACCTTC.